One sample yielded the 20 T cell receptor beta chains listed below, sequenced in a study of early stage breast cancer tumors. TCRdb's table, derived via immunoSEQ multiplex PCR, lists solely in-frame clones and lacks some. The sample contains about 10,000 clones, roughly 67% of which appear only once. The material sequenced was breast tumor tissue. These receptors originate from a person in their sixties or seventies with breast cancer.

This clone was recorded once. The V gene is TRBV14, the J gene TRBJ1-4, with D tentatively TRBD1 (5 bases). The CDR3 consists of 16 residues. V lost 1 base to trimming and J lost 0 bases, with 9 bases between them. Germline V CDR1 and CDR2: SGHDN, FVKESK. CDR3: CASSQVGRATNEKLFF. For the CDR3, the DNA is TGTGCCAGCAGCCAAGTCGGCAGGGCAACTAATGAAAAACTGTTTTTT.

This clone ranks as medium-sized. V and J are TRBV15 and TRBJ2-6; D not resolved. This CDR3 region has 16 residues. The germline CDR1 and CDR2 sequences are LNHNV and YYDKDF (reference sequence). Trimming pared 8 bases from V and 0 bases from J, leaving 14 bases between. The DNA for the CDR3 is TGTGCCACCGGGAAAGACGGCGCCTCTGGGGCCAACGTCCTGACTTTC. This encodes CATGKDGASGANVLTF.

The gene calls are TRBV4-1 and TRBJ2-1; TRBD2 matches 9 bases. CDR3 length equals 17 residues. Germline-derived CDR1 and CDR2 are MGHRA and YSYEKL. With V trimmed by 0 bases and J by 2 bases, 5 bases remained unmatched. In nucleotides, the CDR3 is TGCGCCAGCAGCCAAGAGAGGACTAGCGACCCCTACAATGAGCAGTTCTTC. It codes for CASSQERTSDPYNEQFF.

The V call is TRBV6-6, the J call TRBJ1-1; TRBD1 might be the D (5 bases). This CDR3 has 15 residues. V was pared by 7 bases and J by 6 bases, with 21 bases between. From germline, CDR1 is MNHNY and CDR2 SVGAGI (reference sequence). CDR3 nucleotide sequence: TGTGCCAGCACCGAATGGCCTCGGGGCGATTCTGAAGCTTTCTTT. Residues: CASTEWPRGDSEAFF.

This chain joins TRBV11-2 and TRBJ2-3; possibly TRBD2 for D (6 bases). In germline, CDR1 is SGHAT, CDR2 FQNNGV. CDR3 length: 15 residues. The germline V and J ends were trimmed by 2 bases and 6 bases, with 15 bases remaining between them. CDR3 nucleotide sequence: TGTGCCAGCAGCTTAACGGGGGTTCCCAGGGATACGCAGTATTTT. It encodes CASSLTGVPRDTQYF.

The rearrangement joins TRBV7-9 to TRBJ1-2, with D unclear. The germline V gene encodes CDR1 SEHNR and CDR2 FQNEAQ (reference sequence). With 1 base removed from V and 4 bases from J, the gap between germline ends came to 13 bases. The CDR3 consists of 15 residues. The CDR3 reads CASSLGSVDRYGYTF. Written as DNA, the CDR3 is TGTGCCAGCAGCTTAGGTTCGGTAGACCGCTATGGCTACACCTTC.

On this clone itself: Other DNA sequences in the sample encode the same CDR3. The DNA for the CDR3 is TGTGCCAGCTCACCAGGGGGAGGAGAGACCCAGTACTTC. Protein: CASSPGGGETQYF. The gene calls are TRBV18 and TRBJ2-5, with a weak D call TRBD2 (6 bases). The CDR3 loop spans 13 amino acids. Germline CDR1 reads KGHSH; CDR2 reads LQKENI. The ends were cut back, 2 bases at V and 4 bases at J, with 8 bases in the middle. Based on the CDR3 plus reference TRBV18 and TRBJ2-5, the full variable domain is NAGVMQNPRHLVRRRGQEARLRCSPMKGHSHVYWYRQLPEEGLKFMVYLQKENIIDESGMPKERFSAEFPKEGPSILRIQQVVRGDSAAYFCASSPGGGETQYFGPGTRLLVL.

This chain uses TRBV6-1 with TRBJ2-3, with 9 nucleotides matching TRBD2. The J segment lost 5 bases and the V segment lost 11 bases, leaving 11 bases of the junction unmatched. The CDR3 runs to 14 residues. Germline V gives CDR1 MNHNS, CDR2 SASEGT. Here the CDR3 DNA reads TGTGCCGTCGGGGTGGCGGGGGGGATAGATACGCAGTATTTT. Translated, it gives CAVGVAGGIDTQYF.

The genes are TRBV18 and TRBJ2-3; weak D call: TRBD1 (6 bases). Trimming cost V 3 bases and J 1 base, with 14 bases left between them. The CDR3 contains 16 residues. From germline, CDR1 is KGHSH and CDR2 LQKENI. CDR3 nucleotides: TGTGCCAGCTCACCCGAGGCCAAGGGGGGCACAGATACGCAGTATTTT. Translating it yields CASSPEAKGGTDTQYF. Supplemented by reference TRBV18 and TRBJ2-3, the full variable domain reads NAGVMQNPRHLVRRRGQEARLRCSPMKGHSHVYWYRQLPEEGLKFMVYLQKENIIDESGMPKERFSAEFPKEGPSILRIQQVVRGDSAAYFCASSPEAKGGTDTQYFGPGTRLTVL.

The gene calls are TRBV19 and TRBJ2-6; D is uncertain. V was pared by 6 bases and J by 0 bases, with 9 bases between. Germline CDR1 and CDR2: LNHDA and SQIVND (reference sequence). This CDR3 has 15 amino acids. CDR3 nucleotide sequence: TGTGCCAGTAGGAGAATTAACTCTGGGGCCAACGTCCTGACTTTC. As protein: CASRRINSGANVLTF.

V gene TRBV6-5 combines with J gene TRBJ2-1, with 10 bases lining up with TRBD1. Germline V gene data show CDR1 as MNHEY and CDR2 as SVGAGI. The J segment lost 7 bases and the V segment lost 5 bases, leaving 8 bases of the junction unmatched. The CDR3 consists of 15 residues. This chain's CDR3 is CASSLTGGAGNEQFF. CDR3 DNA: TGTGCCAGCAGTCTGACAGGGGGCGCCGGGAATGAGCAGTTCTTC.

This clone was observed a handful of times. The V call is TRBV11-1, the J call TRBJ2-1, with a weak D call TRBD1 (6 bases). CDR1 SGHAT and CDR2 FQDESV come from the germline V gene (reference sequence). V was shortened by 5 bases and J by 7 bases, with 21 bases between the two germline ends. The CDR3 is 16 amino acids. In DNA form, the CDR3 reads TGTGCCAGCAGCGCTATAGACAGGAGCCCTCGGAATGAGCAGTTCTTC. The encoded protein is CASSAIDRSPRNEQFF.

This clone is judged large. This rearrangement joins TRBV6-6 to TRBJ1-5; 9 bases match TRBD1. CDR1 is MNHNY, CDR2 SVGAGI, per germline (reference sequence). The CDR3 has 14 amino acids. With 4 bases clipped from V and 7 bases from J, the junction kept 5 bases outside the gene matches. CDR3 sequence: CASSWTGVEQPQHF. CDR3 sequence (DNA): TGTGCCAGCAGTTGGACAGGGGTGGAGCAGCCCCAGCATTTT.

The chain joins TRBV9 to TRBJ1-5; no clear D. The CDR3 sequence is 16 residues long. Trimming removed 0 bases from V and 1 base from J, with 11 bases in between. Germline V gives CDR1 SGDLS, CDR2 YYNGEE. The CDR3 sequence is CASSVVVRTSNQPQHF. The CDR3 nucleotides are TGTGCCAGCAGCGTAGTTGTCAGGACGAGCAATCAGCCCCAGCATTTT. Filled out from reference TRBV9 and TRBJ1-5, the complete variable domain reads DSGVTQTPKHLITATGQRVTLRCSPRSGDLSVYWYQQSLDQGLQFLIQYYNGEERAKGNILERFSAQQFPDLHSELNLSSLELGDSALYFCASSVVVRTSNQPQHFGDGTRLSIL.

The chain employs TRBV5-1 and TRBJ2-1; 10 bases are a match to TRBD2. Trimming took 5 bases from V and 2 from J; bases not matched to a gene: 4. Per germline, CDR1 SGHRS and CDR2 YFSETQ. The length of the CDR3 is 15 residues. Here the CDR3 reads CASRSLAGAYNEQFF. CDR3 DNA sequence: TGCGCCAGCAGGTCCCTAGCGGGAGCCTACAATGAGCAGTTCTTC. The full variable domain, completed using reference TRBV5-1 and TRBJ2-1, is KAGVTQTPRYLIKTRGQQVTLSCSPISGHRSVSWYQQTPGQGLQFLFEYFSETQRNKGNFPGRFSGRQFSNSRSEMNVSTLELGDSALYLCASRSLAGAYNEQFFGPGTRLTVL.

The chain uses TRBV5-6 and TRBJ1-2; D gene uncertain. V dropped 4 bases and J dropped 4 bases, with 17 bases sitting between them. The CDR3 contains 15 residues. Germline assignment: CDR1 SGHDT and CDR2 YYEEEE. CDR3: CASSHPGDPSYGYTF. Written as DNA, the CDR3 is TGTGCCAGCAGCCACCCAGGTGATCCCTCCTATGGCTACACCTTC. The full variable domain, its missing parts supplied by reference TRBV5-6 and TRBJ1-2, is DAGVTQSPTHLIKTRGQQVTLRCSPKSGHDTVSWYQQALGQGPQFIFQYYEEEERQRGNFPDRFSGHQFPNYSSELNVNALLLGDSALYLCASSHPGDPSYGYTFGSGTRLTVV.

The rearrangement links TRBV6-1 to TRBJ1-2, with TRBD1 matching 9 bases. Germline CDR1 and CDR2: MNHNS and SASEGT. V was clipped by 0 bases and J by 5 bases; unmatched bases: 4. The CDR3 has 15 amino acids. CDR3 DNA sequence: TGTGCCAGCAGTGAAGCACAGGGGGCGAGGTATGGCTACACCTTC. Translated: CASSEAQGARYGYTF.

The V and J genes are TRBV11-1 and TRBJ1-1; a possible D gene is TRBD1 (5 bases). CDR1 and CDR2 from the germline V gene are SGHAT and FQDESV (reference sequence). The length of the CDR3 is 12 residues. V gave up 5 bases and J gave up 10 bases, with 14 bases separating them. CDR3 nucleotide sequence: TGTGCCAGCAGCCCCCGGGTGGGGGGAGCTTTCTTT. This sequence encodes CASSPRVGGAFF.

V is TRBV2 and J is TRBJ1-2; D unresolved. Trimming shortened V by 0 bases and J by 3 bases, and 8 bases separated the two germline ends. The germline gives CDR1 SNHLY, CDR2 FYNNEI. This CDR3 is built from 14 residues. The CDR3, as DNA: TGTGCCAGCAGTGAAGCGCTTCCTTACTATGGCTACACCTTC. Translation gives CASSEALPYYGYTF.

The V gene is TRBV11-2, the J gene TRBJ2-1, with a weak D call TRBD2 (6 bases). CDR1 SGHAT and CDR2 FQNNGV come from the germline V gene. The CDR3 runs to 13 residues. The ends were cut back, 0 bases at V and 8 bases at J, with 8 bases in the middle. The CDR3 loop reads CASSLELADEQFF. The CDR3 nucleotides are TGTGCCAGCAGCTTAGAACTAGCAGATGAGCAGTTCTTC.